This entry describes one T cell receptor (beta chain). The antigen remains unidentified. The data were taken from a study of cytomegalovirus exposure and HLA in healthy donors. Overall study: Most donors, more than 80% of 350 to 450 genotyped, fell in the Caucasian-associated ancestry cluster. Study-wide points: With DRB1 most and HLA-C fewest, TCR association rates differed between HLA loci in a later analysis. Association of 15,000 to 20,000 TCR beta sequences with HLA alleles was found at 0.05 false discovery rate in a later analysis.

V was clipped by 4 bases and J by 5 bases, with 12 bases between them. Germline CDR1 and CDR2: MDHEN and SYDVKM. This CDR3 is built from 14 residues. PCR was performed using 60 Vbeta and 13 Jbeta primers. Data came from immunoSEQ multiplex PCR; TCRdb stores just in-frame clones and leaves some out. The sample includes some 76,000 clones. V and J are TRBV28 and TRBJ2-1, with D uncertain. This sequence originates from a female donor in good health and CMV-seropositive. Sequencing was done on a sample of PBMCs. The CDR3 loop is CASSSPRVHNEQFF. CDR3 in DNA: TGTGCCAGCAGTTCTCCCCGAGTCCACAATGAGCAGTTCTTC. Full variable domain (missing parts from reference TRBV28 and TRBJ2-1): DVKVTQSSRYLVKRTGEKVFLECVQDMDHENMFWYRQDPGLGLRLIYFSYDVKMKEKGDIPEGYSVSREKKERFSLILESASTNQTSMYLCASSSPRVHNEQFFGPGTRLTVL.